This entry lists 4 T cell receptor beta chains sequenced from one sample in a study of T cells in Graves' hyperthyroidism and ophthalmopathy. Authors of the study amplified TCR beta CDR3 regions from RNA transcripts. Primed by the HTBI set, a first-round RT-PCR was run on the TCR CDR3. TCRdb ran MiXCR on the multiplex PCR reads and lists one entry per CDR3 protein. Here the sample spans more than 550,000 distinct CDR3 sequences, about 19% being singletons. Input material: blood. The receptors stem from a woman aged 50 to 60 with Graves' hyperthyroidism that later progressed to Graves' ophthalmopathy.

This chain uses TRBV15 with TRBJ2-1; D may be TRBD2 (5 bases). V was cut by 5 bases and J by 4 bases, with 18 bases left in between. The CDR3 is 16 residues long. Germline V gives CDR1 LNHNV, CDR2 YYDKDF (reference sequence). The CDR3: CATSHNRDWKYNEQFF. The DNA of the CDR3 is TGTGCCACCAGCCACAACCGGGATTGGAAGTACAATGAGCAGTTCTTC.

The CDR3 DNA reads TGTGCCAGCAGCTCCGGGGGGCTAGGTGGCTACACCTTC. Amino acid sequence: CASSSGGLGGYTF. The chain couples TRBV5-8 to TRBJ1-2; D is possibly TRBD1 (6 bases). The CDR3 consists of 13 residues. V was shortened by 3 bases and J by 7 bases, with 13 bases between the two germline ends. Germline V gives CDR1 SGHTS, CDR2 YDEGEE.

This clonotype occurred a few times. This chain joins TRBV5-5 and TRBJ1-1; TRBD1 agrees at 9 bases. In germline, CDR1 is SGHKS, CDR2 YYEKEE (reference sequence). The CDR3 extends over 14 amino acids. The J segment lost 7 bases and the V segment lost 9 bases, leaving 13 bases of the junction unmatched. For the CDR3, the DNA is TGTGCCACCTCAAAGATACGACAGGGGGGTGAAGCTTTCTTT. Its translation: CATSKIRQGGEAFF.

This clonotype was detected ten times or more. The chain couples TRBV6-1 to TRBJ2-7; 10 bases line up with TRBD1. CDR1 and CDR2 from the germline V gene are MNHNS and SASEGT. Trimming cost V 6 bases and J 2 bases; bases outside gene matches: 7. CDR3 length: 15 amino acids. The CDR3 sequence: CASSSRDRGPYEQYF. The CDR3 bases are TGTGCCAGCAGCTCTCGGGACAGGGGACCCTACGAGCAGTACTTC.